Listed below are T cell receptor beta chains from one sample, sequenced in a study of post-analysis software for immune sequencing data. MiXCR, applied by TCRdb to the PCR reads, yields one record per CDR3 protein. In the table there are about 160,000 distinct CDR3 sequences, about 34% of which are singletons. The sequenced sample was blood, obtained after autologous hematopoietic stem cell transplantation. Receptors were obtained from a girl aged 5-17 years with multiple sclerosis. CDR3s include the opening cysteine and the closing phenylalanine or tryptophan. The D gene is left open where the match is weak. Only part of the rows carry a size: once, few, many, or a class if the clone is expanded.

TRBV5-1	TRBD2	TRBJ2-5	.	TGCGCCAGCAGCTCCTCTATAGCGGGAGCAGGGGAGACCCAGTACTTC	CASSSSIAGAGETQYF
TRBV3-1	TRBD2	TRBJ2-7	.	TGTGCCAGCAGCCAAATGGGGGGGTACGAGCAGTACTTC	CASSQMGGYEQYF
TRBV12-3/TRBV12-4	.	TRBJ2-1	.	TGTGCCAGCAGTTTAGGGGTTCGGGGAACTGAAGCTTTCTTC	CASSLGVRGTEAFF
TRBV12-3/TRBV12-4	.	TRBJ1-1	few	TGTGCCAGCGCGTTTATGTCTGAAGCTTTCTTT	CASAFMSEAFF
TRBV6-4	TRBD1	TRBJ2-3	.	TGTGCCAGCAGTGAACACAGGGGCGAGGGGACAGATACGCAGTATTTT	CASSEHRGEGTDTQYF
TRBV20-1	TRBD2	TRBJ2-3	.	TGCAGTGCTAGAAACAGCGGGAGGGGAACAGATACGCAGTATTTT	CSARNSGRGTDTQYF
TRBV7-2	.	TRBJ2-7	many	TGTGCCAGCAGCTTATCAGGACTCCCAACCTACGAGCAGTACTTC	CASSLSGLPTYEQYF
TRBV2	.	TRBJ1-5	.	TGTGCCAGCAGTGAACAGACCTATCAGCCCCAGCATTTT	CASSEQTYQPQHF
TRBV10-3	TRBD2	TRBJ2-7	few	TGTGCCATCAGTGAGTCGCTGACTAGCGGATTCGGCTCCTACGAGCAGTACTTC	CAISESLTSGFGSYEQYF
TRBV20-1	TRBD2	TRBJ2-1	once	TGCAGTGCGCCTCTAGCGGGACCCAATGAGCAGTTCTTC	CSAPLAGPNEQFF
TRBV12-3/TRBV12-4	TRBD2	TRBJ2-3	.	TGTGCCAGCAGATACACTAGCGTGAGTGCAGATACGCAGTATTTT	CASRYTSVSADTQYF
TRBV14	.	TRBJ2-7	once	TGTGCCAGCAGCCAAGCGTCGGGGGAAGGGGGCCCCTACGAGCAGTACTTC	CASSQASGEGGPYEQYF
TRBV21-1	.	TRBJ2-5	.	TGTGCCAGCAACCATCCGGGACAGCAAGAGACCCAGTACTTC	CASNHPGQQETQYF
TRBV27	.	TRBJ2-7	.	TGTGCCAGCAGTCGCCAGGGCCCGGAGGTCACCTACGAGCAGTACTTC	CASSRQGPEVTYEQYF
TRBV27	.	TRBJ1-6	.	TGTGCCAGCGGACCCTTAGACTCCGATAATTCACCCCTCCACTTT	CASGPLDSDNSPLHF
TRBV4-2	.	TRBJ1-1	.	TGTGCCAGCAGCCCCGGGTTCCAGAGGAACACTGAAGCTTTCTTT	CASSPGFQRNTEAFF
TRBV27	.	TRBJ2-3	few	TGTGCCAGCCAACAGGGAATTATGGCACTACCAGATACGCAGTATTTT	CASQQGIMALPDTQYF
TRBV7-9	.	TRBJ1-2	.	TGTGCCAGCAGCTTGTTACGGGGCTACACCTTC	CASSLLRGYTF
TRBV12-3/TRBV12-4	.	TRBJ2-2	.	TGTGCCAGCAGTTTATCGGGTGGTGCCGGGGAGCTGTTTTTT	CASSLSGGAGELFF
TRBV29-1	TRBD2	TRBJ2-7	many	TGCAGCGTTAGGTTCTCGGGAGGCGAGCAGTACTTC	CSVRFSGGEQYF
TRBV6-4	.	TRBJ1-5	.	TGTGCCAGCAGTGAGTCAGGGAACCAGCCCCAGCATTTT	CASSESGNQPQHF
TRBV20-1	TRBD1	TRBJ1-2	.	TGCAGTGCTAAGGACAGGGTTAACTATGGCTACACCTTC	CSAKDRVNYGYTF
TRBV29-1	TRBD1	TRBJ1-2	many	TGCAGCGTTACCGGGACAGAATATGGCTACACCTTC	CSVTGTEYGYTF
TRBV6-2/TRBV6-3	TRBD1	TRBJ1-5	.	TGTGCCAGCAGTCACTCCAGCCGACAGGGATATCAGCCCCAGCATTTT	CASSHSSRQGYQPQHF
TRBV27	TRBD1	TRBJ1-1	once	TGTGCCAGCTCACCACGGGACAGGGGTTTCGACACTGAAGCTTTCTTT	CASSPRDRGFDTEAFF
TRBV2	.	TRBJ2-7	.	TGTGCCAGCAGCGCGCTCTCCCCCCGCCATCTACCCTACGAGCAGTACTTC	CASSALSPRHLPYEQYF
TRBV12-3/TRBV12-4	.	TRBJ2-5	few	TGTGCCAGCAGTGAGGGGACTGGGGAGTACTTC	CASSEGTGEYF
TRBV20-1	TRBD2	TRBJ2-7	.	TGCAGTGCTAGAGTGTCTAGCGGGATTTTCCACGAGCAGTACTTC	CSARVSSGIFHEQYF
TRBV5-1	TRBD1	TRBJ2-7	.	TGCGCCAGTAGGAAGGGGGCTGCAAGGGACGAGCAGTACTTC	CASRKGAARDEQYF
TRBV27	TRBD2	TRBJ2-2	.	TGTGCCAGCACTCAAGCGGGAGGCCATAGGGGGGAGCTGTTTTTT	CASTQAGGHRGELFF
TRBV30	.	TRBJ1-6	.	TGTGCCTGGAGTCCGGCGGACAGTGGAAATTCACCCCTCCACTTT	CAWSPADSGNSPLHF
TRBV13	TRBD1	TRBJ2-7	few	TGTGCCAGCAGCCCTTGGGACAGAAAATCCTACGAGCAGTACTTC	CASSPWDRKSYEQYF
TRBV29-1	.	TRBJ2-2	few	TGCAGCGTTGGAGGAAGGGTGGGCGGGGAGCTGTTTTTT	CSVGGRVGGELFF
TRBV29-1	TRBD1	TRBJ2-1	few	TGCAGCGTTGAATGGACAGGCGATGAGCAGTTCTTC	CSVEWTGDEQFF
TRBV7-2	.	TRBJ2-1	.	TGTGCCAGCAGCTTAGCCGGGGTAAGAAATGAGCAGTTCTTC	CASSLAGVRNEQFF
TRBV6-2/TRBV6-3	.	TRBJ2-1	.	TGTGCCAGCAGTTATGGCCCCAGCTCCTACAATGAGCAGTTCTTC	CASSYGPSSYNEQFF
TRBV11-3	TRBD2	TRBJ2-5	few	TGTGCCAGCAGCTTAGACGGACTAGCGGGAGTTGGGCGGGAGACCCAGTACTTC	CASSLDGLAGVGRETQYF
TRBV28	.	TRBJ1-5	.	TGTGCCAGCAGTTCGACCCGGGGTAGAAATCAGCCCCAGCATTTT	CASSSTRGRNQPQHF
TRBV9	.	TRBJ2-7	.	TGTGCCAGCAGCCCTTACGGACCGGAGGGCTACGAGCAGTACTTC	CASSPYGPEGYEQYF
TRBV3-1	.	TRBJ2-7	many	TGTGCCAGCAGCCCGCCTACGGGAGCCTTTTACGAGCAGTACTTC	CASSPPTGAFYEQYF
TRBV29-1	.	TRBJ2-1	few	TGCAGCGTTGGGGCCAATGAGCAGTTCTTC	CSVGANEQFF